Sequencing of this T cell receptor (beta chain) was carried out in a study of T cells in Graves' hyperthyroidism and ophthalmopathy. At the level of the study: Peripheral blood specimens were obtained at initial diagnosis, prior to any treatment.

It was RNA transcripts that yielded the amplified TCR beta CDR3 regions. Initially, a first-round RT-PCR of the TCR CDR3 employed the HTBI primer set. TCRdb re-analysed the multiplex PCR reads in MiXCR, keeping a single row per CDR3 protein. The profile shows some 550,000 distinct CDR3 sequences, about a sixth of them singletons. A word on this clonotype: Its antigen remains unidentified.

The germline CDR1 and CDR2 sequences are SEHNR and FQNEAQ (reference sequence). The germline V and J ends were trimmed by 5 bases and 2 bases, with 19 bases remaining between them. This CDR3 comprises 17 residues. Clinical symptoms, serum thyroxine and TRAb, thyroid ultrasound and orbital computed tomography together formed the diagnostic basis. PBMCs were obtained from roughly 10 ml fresh peripheral blood. General study points: Most expanded thyroid clonotypes above 0.001 recurred in blood.

The sequencing input was blood. The chain couples TRBV7-9 to TRBJ1-3; maybe TRBD1 (5 bases). This receptor was obtained from a woman between 35 and 50 years old with Graves' ophthalmopathy. CDR3 region: CASSLLRLGLPGNTIYF. In DNA form, the CDR3 reads TGTGCCAGCAGCCTTCTAAGGCTGGGGCTACCTGGAAACACCATATATTTT.